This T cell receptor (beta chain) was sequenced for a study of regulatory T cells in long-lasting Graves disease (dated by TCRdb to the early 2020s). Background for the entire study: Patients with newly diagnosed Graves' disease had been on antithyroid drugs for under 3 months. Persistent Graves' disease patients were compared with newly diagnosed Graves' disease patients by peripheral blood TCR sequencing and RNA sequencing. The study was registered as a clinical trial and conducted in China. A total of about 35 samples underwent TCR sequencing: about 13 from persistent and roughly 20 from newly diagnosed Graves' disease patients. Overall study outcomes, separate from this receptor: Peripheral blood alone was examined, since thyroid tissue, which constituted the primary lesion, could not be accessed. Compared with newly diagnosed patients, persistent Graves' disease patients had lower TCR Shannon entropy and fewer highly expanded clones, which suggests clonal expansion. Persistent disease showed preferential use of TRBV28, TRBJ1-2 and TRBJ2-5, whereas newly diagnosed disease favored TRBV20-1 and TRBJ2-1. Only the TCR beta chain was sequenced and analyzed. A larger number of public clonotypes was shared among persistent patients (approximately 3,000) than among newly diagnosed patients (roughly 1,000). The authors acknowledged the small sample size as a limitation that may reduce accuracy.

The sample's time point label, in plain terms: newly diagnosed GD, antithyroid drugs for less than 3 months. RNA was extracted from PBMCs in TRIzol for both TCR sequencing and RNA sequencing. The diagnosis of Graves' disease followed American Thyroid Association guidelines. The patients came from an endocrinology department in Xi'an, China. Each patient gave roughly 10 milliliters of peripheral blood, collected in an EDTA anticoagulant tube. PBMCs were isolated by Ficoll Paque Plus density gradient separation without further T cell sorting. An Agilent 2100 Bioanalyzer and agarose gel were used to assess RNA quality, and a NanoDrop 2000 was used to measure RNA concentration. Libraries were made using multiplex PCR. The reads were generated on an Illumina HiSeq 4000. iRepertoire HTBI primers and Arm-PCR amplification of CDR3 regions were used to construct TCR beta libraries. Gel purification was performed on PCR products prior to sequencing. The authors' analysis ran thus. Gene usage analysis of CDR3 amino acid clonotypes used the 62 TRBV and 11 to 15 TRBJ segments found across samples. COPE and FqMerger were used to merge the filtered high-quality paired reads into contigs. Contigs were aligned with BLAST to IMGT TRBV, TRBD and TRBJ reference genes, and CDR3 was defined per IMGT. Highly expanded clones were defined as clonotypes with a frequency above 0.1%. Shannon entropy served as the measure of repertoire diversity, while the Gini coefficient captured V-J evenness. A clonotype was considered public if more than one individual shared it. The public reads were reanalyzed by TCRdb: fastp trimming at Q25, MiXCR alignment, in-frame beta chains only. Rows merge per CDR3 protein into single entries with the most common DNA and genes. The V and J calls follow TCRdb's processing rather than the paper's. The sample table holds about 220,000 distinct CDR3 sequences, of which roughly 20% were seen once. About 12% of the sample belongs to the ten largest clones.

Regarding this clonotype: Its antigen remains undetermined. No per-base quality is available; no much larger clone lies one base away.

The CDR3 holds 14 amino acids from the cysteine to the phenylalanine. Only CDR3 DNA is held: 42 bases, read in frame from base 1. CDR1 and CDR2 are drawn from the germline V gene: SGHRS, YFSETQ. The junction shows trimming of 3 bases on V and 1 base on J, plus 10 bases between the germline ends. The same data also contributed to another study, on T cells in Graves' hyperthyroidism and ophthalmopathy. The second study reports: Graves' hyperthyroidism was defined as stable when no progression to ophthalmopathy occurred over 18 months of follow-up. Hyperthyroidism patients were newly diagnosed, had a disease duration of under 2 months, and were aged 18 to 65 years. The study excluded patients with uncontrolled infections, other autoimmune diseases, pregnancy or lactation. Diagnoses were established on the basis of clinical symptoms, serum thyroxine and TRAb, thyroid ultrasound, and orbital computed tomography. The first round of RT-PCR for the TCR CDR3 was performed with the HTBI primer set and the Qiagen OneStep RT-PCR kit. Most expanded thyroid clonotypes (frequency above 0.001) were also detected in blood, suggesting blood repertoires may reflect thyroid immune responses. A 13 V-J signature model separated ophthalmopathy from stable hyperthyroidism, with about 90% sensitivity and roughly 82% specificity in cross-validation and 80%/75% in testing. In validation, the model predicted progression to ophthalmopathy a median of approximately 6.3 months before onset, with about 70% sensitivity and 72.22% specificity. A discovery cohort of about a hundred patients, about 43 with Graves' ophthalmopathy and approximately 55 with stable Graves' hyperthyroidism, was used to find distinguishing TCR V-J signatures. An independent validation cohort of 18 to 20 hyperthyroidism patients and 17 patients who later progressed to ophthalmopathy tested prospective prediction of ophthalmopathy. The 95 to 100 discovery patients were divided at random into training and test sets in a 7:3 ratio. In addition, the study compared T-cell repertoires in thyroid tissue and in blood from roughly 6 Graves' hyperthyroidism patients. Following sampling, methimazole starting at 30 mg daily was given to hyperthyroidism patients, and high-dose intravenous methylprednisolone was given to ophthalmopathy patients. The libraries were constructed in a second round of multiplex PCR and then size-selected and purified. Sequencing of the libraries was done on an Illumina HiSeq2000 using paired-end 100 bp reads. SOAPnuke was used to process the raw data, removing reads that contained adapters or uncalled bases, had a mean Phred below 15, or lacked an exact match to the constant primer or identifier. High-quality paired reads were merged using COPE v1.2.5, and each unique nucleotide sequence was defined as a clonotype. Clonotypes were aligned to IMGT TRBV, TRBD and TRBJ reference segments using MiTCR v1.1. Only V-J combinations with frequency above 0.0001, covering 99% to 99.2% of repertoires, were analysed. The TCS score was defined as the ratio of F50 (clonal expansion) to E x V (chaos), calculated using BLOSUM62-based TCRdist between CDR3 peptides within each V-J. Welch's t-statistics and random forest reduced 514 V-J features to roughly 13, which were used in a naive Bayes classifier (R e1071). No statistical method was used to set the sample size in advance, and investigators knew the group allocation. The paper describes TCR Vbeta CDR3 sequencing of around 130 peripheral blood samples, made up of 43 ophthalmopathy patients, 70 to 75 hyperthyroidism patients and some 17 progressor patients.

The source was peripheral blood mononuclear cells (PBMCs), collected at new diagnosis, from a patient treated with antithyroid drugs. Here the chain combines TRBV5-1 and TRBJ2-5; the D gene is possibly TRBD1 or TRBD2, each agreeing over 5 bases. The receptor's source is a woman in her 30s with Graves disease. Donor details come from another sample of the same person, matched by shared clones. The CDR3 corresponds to CASSSGRSQETQYF. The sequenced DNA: TGCGCCAGCAGCTCAGGGAGAAGCCAAGAGACCCAGTACTTC. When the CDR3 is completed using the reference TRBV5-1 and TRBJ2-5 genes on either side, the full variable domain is KAGVTQTPRYLIKTRGQQVTLSCSPISGHRSVSWYQQTPGQGLQFLFEYFSETQRNKGNFPGRFSGRQFSNSRSEMNVSTLELGDSALYLCASSSGRSQETQYFGPGTRLLVL.